A selection of T cell receptor beta chains follows, all from one sample in a study of blood T cell repertoires in COVID-19. Clones were sequenced by immunoSEQ multiplex PCR, and TCRdb holds only the in-frame ones, with some missing. The data show 120,000 or so clones, 65% to 90% seen once. Sequenced: peripheral blood. The source of these receptors is an elderly man with active or convalescent COVID-19. Each CDR3 is given with its conserved first and last residue. The D gene is left open where the match is weak. Rows may omit the clone size; those that give it use once, few, many or a size class.

CDR3 length	clone size	J gene	D gene	V gene	CDR3 protein	CDR3 DNA
16	-	TRBJ2-1	TRBD2	TRBV24-1	CATSDSLAGAYNEQFF	TGTGCCACCAGTGATTCCCTAGCGGGAGCCTACAATGAGCAGTTCTTC
14	-	TRBJ1-3	TRBD1	TRBV6-5	CASRAGQGRNTIYF	TGTGCCAGCAGGGCGGGACAGGGCAGAAACACCATATATTTT
16	-	TRBJ1-2	TRBD1	TRBV10-3	CAVQHSGGQGIYGYTF	TGTGCCGTACAGCACTCGGGGGGACAGGGAATCTATGGCTACACCTTC
16	-	TRBJ2-5	TRBD1	TRBV9	CASSAMWTGGGETQYF	TGTGCCAGCAGCGCAATGTGGACAGGGGGGGGAGAGACCCAGTACTTC
12	-	TRBJ2-3	-	TRBV30	CAWSGVTDTQYF	TGTGCCTGGAGCGGTGTGACAGATACGCAGTATTTT
15	-	TRBJ2-5	-	TRBV7-2	CASSLGVRDKETQYF	TGTGCCAGCAGCTTAGGCGTCAGGGACAAAGAGACCCAGTACTTC
13	-	TRBJ2-7	-	TRBV12-3/TRBV12-4	CASSFDTTYEQYF	TGTGCCAGCAGTTTTGACACCACCTACGAGCAGTACTTC
14	-	TRBJ2-1	TRBD2	TRBV11-2	CASSSGTSGTEQFF	TGTGCCAGCAGCTCGGGGACTAGCGGGACCGAGCAGTTCTTC
14	-	TRBJ2-3	-	TRBV2	CASSIRQSTDTQYF	TGTGCCAGCAGTATCAGACAGAGCACAGATACGCAGTATTTT
15	-	TRBJ2-3	TRBD2	TRBV6-2/TRBV6-3	CASSYVAGGPDTQYF	TGTGCCAGCAGTTACGTAGCGGGAGGGCCAGATACGCAGTATTTT
14	-	TRBJ2-1	TRBD2	TRBV7-3	CASSLSGGVNEQFF	TGTGCCAGCAGCTTAAGCGGGGGGGTAAATGAGCAGTTCTTC
14	-	TRBJ1-2	-	TRBV28	CASSLSPRDRGYTF	TGTGCCAGCAGTTTATCTCCCAGGGATCGTGGCTACACCTTC
14	-	TRBJ1-6	-	TRBV2	CASSITGYGSPLHF	TGTGCCAGCAGTATAACAGGGTACGGGTCACCCCTCCACTTT
14	-	TRBJ1-1	-	TRBV3-1/TRBV3-2	CASSHVTGNTEAFF	TGTGCCAGCAGCCACGTTACAGGGAACACTGAAGCTTTCTTT
15	once	TRBJ1-2	-	TRBV5-1	CASSFEDNQNYGYTF	TGCGCCAGCAGCTTTGAGGATAACCAAAACTATGGCTACACCTTC
16	once	TRBJ1-1	-	TRBV7-2	CASRTDRFSIDTEAFF	TGTGCCAGCAGAACAGACAGGTTTTCGATCGACACTGAAGCTTTCTTT
16	once	TRBJ2-7	TRBD2	TRBV5-1	CASSRGLAGGYYEQYF	TGCGCCAGCAGCCGGGGACTAGCGGGAGGGTACTACGAGCAGTACTTC
13	few	TRBJ1-1	TRBD1	TRBV18	CASSPGQGLKAFF	TGTGCCAGCTCACCCGGACAGGGCTTGAAAGCTTTCTTT
15	-	TRBJ2-5	TRBD1	TRBV14	CASSLNRGFQETQYF	TGTGCCAGCAGCCTTAACAGGGGTTTTCAAGAGACCCAGTACTTC
15	-	TRBJ2-1	TRBD2	TRBV7-3	CASSVSGGRGNEQFF	TGTGCCAGCAGCGTGAGCGGGGGGCGTGGCAATGAGCAGTTCTTC
15	once	TRBJ1-4	-	TRBV7-6	CASSLAGPGDEKLFF	TGTGCCAGCAGCTTAGCGGGGCCAGGAGACGAAAAACTGTTTTTT
16	-	TRBJ2-3	TRBD1	TRBV7-3	CASSLQRTGITDTQYF	TGTGCCAGCAGCTTACAGCGGACAGGGATCACAGATACGCAGTATTTT
16	-	TRBJ2-7	TRBD1	TRBV6-4	CASSDFPGQGSYEQYF	TGTGCCAGCAGTGACTTTCCGGGACAGGGGTCCTACGAGCAGTACTTC
19	-	TRBJ2-5	TRBD2	TRBV7-8	CASSPKGLAGVTGWETQYF	TGTGCCAGCAGCCCAAAGGGGCTAGCGGGAGTAACGGGGTGGGAGACCCAGTACTTC
15	-	TRBJ2-1	TRBD2	TRBV5-1	CASSQSSGSYNEQFF	TGCGCCAGCAGCCAATCTAGCGGGTCCTACAATGAGCAGTTCTTC
14	-	TRBJ2-2	-	TRBV25-1	CASSEWGVYGELFF	TGTGCCAGCAGTGAATGGGGGGTGTACGGGGAGCTGTTTTTT